The 26 T cell receptor beta chains reported below all come from one sample, sequenced in a study of T cells in narcolepsy. The repertoire was sequenced with immunoSEQ multiplex PCR; TCRdb's copy has only in-frame clones and lacks some. The table records 20,000 to 25,000 clones, 70% to 90% of them present only once. The sample was memory (CD45RA-) CD4+ T cells from blood. These receptors all come from a human donor in good health.

The chain couples TRBV19 to TRBJ2-5; D tentatively fits TRBD1 or TRBD2 (5 bases each). Germline-derived CDR1 and CDR2 are LNHDA and SQIVND (reference sequence). This CDR3 comprises 15 residues. V dropped 5 bases and J dropped 2 bases, with 15 bases sitting between them. As DNA, the CDR3 is TGTGCCAGTAGTCTACGACAGTGGGGGCAAGAGACCCAGTACTTC. Its translation: CASSLRQWGQETQYF.

The chain employs TRBV4-2 and TRBJ1-2, with D unresolved. This CDR3 has 15 amino acids. The V end was cut by 6 bases, the J end by 0 bases, with 14 bases between. Germline-derived CDR1 and CDR2 are LGHNA and YNFKEQ. CDR3 DNA sequence: TGTGCCAGCAGTCTCACCTCGGGGTCTAACTATGGCTACACCTTC. This encodes CASSLTSGSNYGYTF.

The genes are TRBV2 and TRBJ2-3; D remains unclear. The CDR3 is made up of 11 amino acids. Germline CDR1 SNHLY, CDR2 FYNNEI. V was shortened by 6 bases and J by 4 bases, with 5 bases between the two germline ends. This chain's CDR3 is CASRESDTQYF. CDR3 in DNA: TGTGCCAGCAGGGAGTCAGATACGCAGTATTTT.

The chain couples TRBV29-1 to TRBJ1-5, with 8 bases fitting TRBD1. Germline V gene sequence: CDR1 SQVTM, CDR2 ANQGSEA. V was pared by 0 bases and J by 7 bases, with 8 bases of the junction left unmatched. The CDR3 totals 15 residues. CDR3 in amino acids: CSVEEPGQGEQPQHF. CDR3 nucleotides: TGCAGCGTTGAAGAACCCGGACAGGGAGAACAGCCCCAGCATTTT.

This clone has only one observation. The V gene is TRBV9, the J gene TRBJ2-7; 12 bases fit TRBD2. Trimming at V came to 0 bases and at J to 3 bases, leaving 1 base not matched to a gene. Germline lookup yields CDR1 SGDLS and CDR2 YYNGEE. CDR3 size: 15 residues. The chain's CDR3 is CASSVASGGDYEQYF. CDR3 bases: TGTGCCAGCAGCGTAGCTAGCGGGGGGGACTACGAGCAGTACTTC.

The V and J genes are TRBV29-1 and TRBJ2-3, with D perhaps matching TRBD2 (6 bases). Germline lookup yields CDR1 SQVTM and CDR2 ANQGSEA. CDR3 length equals 12 residues. Trimming pared 6 bases from V and 5 bases from J, leaving 12 bases between. The CDR3 loop reads CSVGTSGDTQYF. For the CDR3, the DNA is TGCAGCGTGGGGACTTCGGGAGATACGCAGTATTTT.

This clone appeared a few times. V is TRBV7-2 and J is TRBJ1-1; a possible D gene is TRBD1 (5 bases). Germline values: CDR1 SGHTA, CDR2 FQGNSA. V was cut by 10 bases and J by 1 base, with 19 bases left in between. This CDR3 has 15 residues. CDR3 bases: TGTGCCACCTCAGCATACCGAACAGGGAACACTGAAGCTTTCTTT. Its translation: CATSAYRTGNTEAFF. The full variable domain, in which reference TRBV7-2 and TRBJ1-1 provide the parts outside the CDR3, is GAGVSQSPSNKVTEKGKDVELRCDPISGHTALYWYRQSLGQGLEFLIYFQGNSAPDKSGLPSDRFSAERTGGSVSTLTIQRTQQEDSAVYLCATSAYRTGNTEAFFGQGTRLTVV.

The chain employs TRBV5-1 and TRBJ1-2, with a tentative D call TRBD1 (6 bases). Trimming removed 0 bases at V and 4 bases at J, with 13 bases between. The CDR3 is 15 amino acids. Germline V gives CDR1 SGHRS, CDR2 YFSETQ. CDR3 loop: CASSLDLGGIYGYTF. CDR3 nucleotides: TGCGCCAGCAGCTTGGACCTAGGGGGGATCTATGGCTACACCTTC.

This clone has just one count. The chain has TRBV6-5 and TRBJ1-5; the match to TRBD1 covers 8 bases. After removal of 11 bases from V and 2 bases from J, the junction contained 2 bases not matched to a gene. The CDR3 spans 12 residues. Germline V gene lookup returns CDR1 MNHEY and CDR2 SVGAGI. The CDR3 protein is CAVQGGNQPQHF. For the CDR3, the DNA is TGTGCCGTACAGGGGGGCAATCAGCCCCAGCATTTT.

The V and J genes are TRBV7-6 and TRBJ1-4; D unresolved. Trimming took 1 base from V and 0 from J, leaving 9 bases between them. Germline V lookup: CDR1 SGHVS, CDR2 FNYEAQ. The length of the CDR3 is 16 residues. CDR3 sequence (DNA): TGTGCCAGCAGCTTAGGGTCCGGCGCAACTAATGAAAAACTGTTTTTT. Encoded protein: CASSLGSGATNEKLFF.

This sequence joins TRBV29-1 and TRBJ1-3; D perhaps matches TRBD1 (5 bases). This CDR3 spans 14 amino acids. Looked up from germline, CDR1 is SQVTM and CDR2 is ANQGSEA. V was cut by 4 bases and J by 1 base, with 11 bases left in between. This CDR3 reads CSVGGGISGNTIYF. The CDR3 bases are TGCAGCGTTGGGGGGGGAATATCTGGAAACACCATATATTTT.

This sequence joins TRBV30 and TRBJ1-1; no clear D gene. The CDR3 length is 14 residues. Trimming pared 1 base from V and 1 base from J, leaving 10 bases between. CDR1 GTSNPN and CDR2 SVGIG come from the germline V gene (reference sequence). The CDR3 DNA is TGTGCCTGGAGTGGTCGGCGGAGGAACACTGAAGCTTTCTTT. Protein: CAWSGRRRNTEAFF.

This clone was counted a few times. J is TRBJ1-1 and V is TRBV6-5; D is perhaps TRBD1 (5 bases). Trimming took 5 bases from V and 4 from J, leaving 14 bases between them. The CDR3 consists of 14 residues. Per the germline V gene, CDR1 is MNHEY and CDR2 is SVGAGI. Here the CDR3 DNA reads TGTGCCAGCAGTGAAAGAACGGGGGGCACTGAAGCTTTCTTT. It yields the protein CASSERTGGTEAFF.

This chain links TRBV15 with TRBJ2-1; possible D gene TRBD2, 6 bases. Germline assignment: CDR1 LNHNV and CDR2 YYDKDF (reference sequence). The V gene lost 0 bases and the J gene lost 6 bases, with 12 bases spanning the gap. The CDR3 sequence is 15 residues long. CDR3 nucleotide sequence: TGTGCCACCAGCAGAGATTACGGGAGTCCCAATGAGCAGTTCTTC. Encoded protein: CATSRDYGSPNEQFF.

The V and J genes are TRBV4-2 and TRBJ1-2; TRBD1 might be the D (6 bases). CDR1 is LGHNA, CDR2 YNFKEQ, per germline. This CDR3 is built from 15 residues. Deletions cut 2 bases from V and 4 bases from J, with 14 bases between. The CDR3 DNA sequence: TGTGCCAGCAGCCAACCAGGGGAAAGTGGCTATGGCTACACCTTC. Its translation: CASSQPGESGYGYTF.

This clone occurred once. The V call is TRBV2, the J call TRBJ2-1; 14 nucleotides align to TRBD2. Germline CDR1 and CDR2: SNHLY and FYNNEI. V trimming: 6 bases; J trimming: 8 bases; junction bases outside the gene matches: 6. The CDR3 spans 15 residues. CDR3 region: CASSGLAGGRDEQFF. In DNA, the CDR3 is TGTGCCAGCAGCGGACTAGCGGGAGGTAGAGATGAGCAGTTCTTC.

This clone was counted a single time. This chain links TRBV5-1 with TRBJ2-1; D is undetermined. The length of the CDR3 is 13 residues. Germline CDR1 SGHRS, CDR2 YFSETQ. The V gene lost 2 bases and the J gene lost 10 bases, with 13 bases spanning the gap. In DNA form, the CDR3 reads TGCGCCAGCAGCTTAAGGGTGGTTAGGGAGCAGTTCTTC. Its protein product is CASSLRVVREQFF.

In its sample, this clone is medium-sized (0.01 to 0.1%). Other DNA sequences within the sample encode an identical CDR3. V is TRBV10-3 and J is TRBJ2-3, with TRBD2 identical over 7 bases. Germline CDR1 ENHRY, CDR2 SYGVKD. This CDR3 region has 15 residues. J was trimmed by 0 bases and V by 10 bases; bases with no gene match: 10. DNA for the CDR3: TGTGCCACGAGTTCGGGGGGTCGAAGCACAGATACGCAGTATTTT. It translates to CATSSGGRSTDTQYF.

In its sample, this clone was seen once. The gene calls are TRBV19 and TRBJ2-1; TRBD2 might be the D (7 bases). The germline V gene has CDR1 LNHDA and CDR2 SQIVND (reference sequence). The CDR3 contains 16 residues. V lost 4 bases and J 2 bases, leaving 15 bases between the germline ends. CDR3 bases: TGTGCCAGTAGTAGGGAGGGACACCCCGCCTACAATGAGCAGTTCTTC. Translating it yields CASSREGHPAYNEQFF.

The chain employs TRBV5-1 and TRBJ2-3, with 10 bases lining up with TRBD2. V lost 5 bases to trimming and J lost 3 bases; unmatched junction nucleotides: 6. The CDR3 has 15 residues. CDR1 and CDR2 from the germline V gene are SGHRS and YFSETQ. The DNA of the CDR3 is TGCGCCAGCAGACCCGGGACTAGCGAGACAGATACGCAGTATTTT. It codes for CASRPGTSETDTQYF.

The chain links TRBV5-1 to TRBJ2-5; TRBD2 is a possible D gene (6 bases). Trimming stripped 4 bases from V and 1 base from J, with 11 bases between. Germline-derived CDR1 and CDR2 are SGHRS and YFSETQ. CDR3 length equals 14 residues. The CDR3 protein is CASSPTAGQETQYF. The CDR3 DNA reads TGCGCCAGCAGCCCAACAGCGGGCCAAGAGACCCAGTACTTC.

The V and J genes are TRBV9 and TRBJ2-2, with no clear D. Looked up from germline, CDR1 is SGDLS and CDR2 is YYNGEE. The CDR3 consists of 13 residues. V was clipped by 0 bases and J by 2 bases, with 2 bases between them. Written as DNA, the CDR3 is TGTGCCAGCAGCGTAGAAAACACCGGGGAGCTGTTTTTT. Amino acids: CASSVENTGELFF.

This chain links TRBV5-1 with TRBJ2-3, with a possible D match to TRBD2 (6 bases). The V gene's germline CDR1 is SGHRS and CDR2 YFSETQ. V was clipped by 4 bases and J by 4 bases, with 10 bases between them. The CDR3 is 13 residues long. This CDR3 is CASSPGGSDTQYF. The CDR3 DNA reads as TGCGCCAGCAGCCCCGGGGGTTCAGATACGCAGTATTTT.

This clone was counted between two and nine times. The chain carries TRBV10-3 and TRBJ2-7; 9 nucleotides line up with TRBD1. The V segment lost 11 bases and the J segment 1 base; nucleotides outside the gene matches: 3. Germline CDR1 and CDR2: ENHRY and SYGVKD. The CDR3 sequence is 12 residues long. The CDR3 sequence: CASGTGSYEQYF. The CDR3 coding sequence is TGTGCCTCCGGGACAGGGTCCTACGAGCAGTACTTC.

The chain employs TRBV28 and TRBJ1-6; D ambiguous. There are 18 residues in the CDR3. The germline V and J ends were trimmed by 3 bases and 6 bases, with 21 bases remaining between them. Germline V CDR1 and CDR2: MDHEN, SYDVKM. The CDR3 DNA reads TGTGCCAGCAGTTTCGGGTCCGCCGGCGGCGTTAGTAATTCACCCCTCCACTTT. Translating it yields CASSFGSAGGVSNSPLHF.

This clone was detected only once. The chain joins TRBV11-2 to TRBJ2-3, with 10 positions matching TRBD2. CDR3 length: 14 amino acids. J gave up 6 bases and V 4 bases, and 4 bases lay outside the gene matches. Germline CDR1 and CDR2: SGHAT and FQNNGV. The CDR3 bases are TGTGCCAGCAGCTCGGGACTAGCGACCGATACGCAGTATTTT. It encodes CASSSGLATDTQYF.